This T cell receptor beta chain was observed in a study of T-cell reconstitution after alpha-beta-depleted transplantation in children. About this clonotype: The antigen is unknown.

Germline V gene data show CDR1 as LNHDA and CDR2 as SQIVND (reference sequence). CDR3 length: 14 residues. V lost 6 bases and J lost 6, with 17 bases in between. A TCRbeta library incorporating unique molecular identifiers was prepared. TCRdb reprocessed the PCR reads with MiXCR, giving one entry per CDR3 protein. The sample lists about 980,000 distinct CDR3 sequences; about 31% were seen once. Whole-study findings and limits: It was reported that alpha-beta T cells came from several hundred expanded graft clones (about two months after transplant). The main origin of T-cell counts and diversity one year after transplant was newly produced T cells. There were some patients whose high TCRbeta diversity at day 60 came from surviving recipient T cells and thymic progenitors.

This receptor was taken from a boy under two years old who had a stem cell transplant for SCID, so the T cells may come from the graft donor. Specimen: PBMCs, mostly from graft donor cells, collected 360 days after TCRalphabeta/CD19-depleted stem cell transplant. V gene TRBV19 combines with J gene TRBJ1-1; D is uncertain. Here the CDR3 DNA reads TGTGCCAGTAGCTATCGGAGTTCAAGGCCTGAAGCTTTCTTT. It translates to CASSYRSSRPEAFF. Combining the CDR3 with reference TRBV19 and TRBJ1-1 gives the whole variable domain DGGITQSPKYLFRKEGQNVTLSCEQNLNHDAMYWYRQDPGQGLRLIYYSQIVNDFQKGDIAEGYSVSREKKESFPLTVTSAQKNPTAFYLCASSYRSSRPEAFFGQGTRLTVV.